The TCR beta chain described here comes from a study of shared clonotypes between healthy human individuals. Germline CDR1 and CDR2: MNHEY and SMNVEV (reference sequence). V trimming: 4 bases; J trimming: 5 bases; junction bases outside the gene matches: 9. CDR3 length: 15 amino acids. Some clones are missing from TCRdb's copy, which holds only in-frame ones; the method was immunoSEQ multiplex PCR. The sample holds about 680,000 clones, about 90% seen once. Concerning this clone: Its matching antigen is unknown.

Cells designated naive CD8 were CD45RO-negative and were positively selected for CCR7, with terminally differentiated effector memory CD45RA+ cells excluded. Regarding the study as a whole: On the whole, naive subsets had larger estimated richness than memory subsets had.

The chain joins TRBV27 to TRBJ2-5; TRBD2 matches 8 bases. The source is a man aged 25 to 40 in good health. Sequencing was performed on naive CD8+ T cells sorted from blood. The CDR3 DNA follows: TGTGCCAGCAGTTATTACGGGAGGGCCAGGGAGACCCAGTACTTC. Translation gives CASSYYGRARETQYF.